This T cell receptor beta chain was sequenced in a study of blood T cell repertoires in COVID-19. Germline V gene lookup returns CDR1 LNHNV and CDR2 YYDKDF (reference sequence). V was shortened by 6 bases and J by 0 bases, with 8 bases between the two germline ends. This CDR3 region has 13 residues. Per the original methods: Reference gene primer amplification yielded estimated nucleated cell counts. This table comes from immunoSEQ multiplex PCR, and its TCRdb copy is limited to in-frame clones, with some not included. The D gene and trimming were derived from the DNA, and the V and J assignments and clone size from that table. The table shows under 300,000 clones, with roughly 89% occurring only once.

J is TRBJ1-1 and V is TRBV15; no definite D call. The sequenced material came from peripheral blood. This TCR derives from a woman aged 60-75 years with COVID-19, enrolled during active disease. The CDR3: CATRATVNTEAFF. The CDR3 coding sequence is TGTGCCACCAGGGCCACCGTGAACACTGAAGCTTTCTTT.